The clone carrying this TCR beta chain has just a few counts. The antigen remains unidentified. These data originate in a study of T cells in Graves' hyperthyroidism and ophthalmopathy. Findings of the study overall: The model anticipated ophthalmopathy a median about 6.5 months pre-onset.

Regions amplified from RNA transcripts were the TCR beta CDR3 regions. First-round RT-PCR with HTBI primers amplified the TCR CDR3 region. MiXCR was run by TCRdb on the multiplex PCR reads, yielding one entry per CDR3 protein. The table records fewer than 400,000 distinct CDR3 sequences, roughly 25% of them present only once. Graves' hyperthyroidism was deemed stable absent ophthalmopathy progression within 18 months. The CDR3 is 13 amino acids. V dropped 1 base and J dropped 4 bases, with 8 bases sitting between them. Germline CDR1 is LGHDT and CDR2 is YNNKEL (reference sequence). V and J are TRBV3-1 and TRBJ2-7; D remains ambiguous. The source material was blood. This TCR was sampled from a man aged 50 to 59 with Graves' hyperthyroidism. CDR3 residues: CASSQVAEYEQYF. The CDR3, as DNA: TGTGCCAGCAGCCAAGTTGCGGAATACGAGCAGTACTTC.